The rows below give T cell receptor beta chains drawn from one sample of a study of CD8 T cell repertoires and HIV-1 epitope variants. These TCRs are of unknown antigen specificity. The data were produced by immunoSEQ multiplex PCR, yet TCRdb's version contains in-frame clones alone and is incomplete. The profile shows 5,000 to 6,500 clones, roughly 70% of them singletons. Sequenced material: cultured CD8+ T cells derived from PBMCs. These receptors were obtained from a male donor with HIV. Each CDR3 is given with its conserved first and last residue. The order of the fields is CDR3 length, J gene, V gene, clone size, CDR3 protein. Some rows have no size entry. The others give once, few or many, or a class for an expanded clone.

>16|TRBJ2-5|TRBV13|NA
CASSPRPTGRQETQYF
>13|TRBJ2-5|TRBV2|NA
CASRSRSQETQYF
>14|TRBJ2-7|TRBV5-6|large
CASSDSTVTYEQYF
>13|TRBJ2-7|TRBV5-1|NA
CASSLEGSGEQYF
>10|TRBJ2-5|TRBV20-1|NA
CSAREETQYF
>12|TRBJ1-1|TRBV7-6|few
CASSSAGTEAFF
>15|TRBJ2-2|TRBV6-5|NA
CASSRDRGGTGELFF
>13|TRBJ1-4|TRBV15|NA
CATSIGPNEKLFF
>14|TRBJ1-5|TRBV6-1|NA
CASVLTGGGQPQHF
>16|TRBJ2-1|TRBV5-4|NA
CASSLVVGGTGNEQFF
>16|TRBJ2-7|TRBV7-2|NA
CASSLGVGGWDYEQYF
>17|TRBJ1-1|TRBV5-6|NA
CASSPIEDWTGRDEAFF
>12|TRBJ1-2|TRBV6-1|NA
CASSTGLDGYTF
>13|TRBJ1-1|TRBV19|NA
CASTPPELTEAFF
>14|TRBJ1-2|TRBV30|few
CAVRGGDRADGYTF
>15|TRBJ1-5|TRBV19|large
CASTPDRLSNQPQHF
>12|TRBJ2-7|TRBV27|NA
CASSPGTDEQYF
>16|TRBJ1-1|TRBV6-5|few
CASSYKTGPGGTEAFF
>15|TRBJ2-2|TRBV6-5|NA
CASRGRQKNTGELFF
>15|TRBJ1-5|TRBV28|few
CASSLTGGSNQPQHF
>15|TRBJ1-4|TRBV13|NA
CASSDRDRPNEKLFF
>12|TRBJ2-1|TRBV30|few
CAWSEGEQLQFF
>18|TRBJ1-2|TRBV11-2|NA
CASSSTFGTAFLNYGYTF
>13|TRBJ2-3|TRBV5-1|NA
CASSLDFSDTQYF